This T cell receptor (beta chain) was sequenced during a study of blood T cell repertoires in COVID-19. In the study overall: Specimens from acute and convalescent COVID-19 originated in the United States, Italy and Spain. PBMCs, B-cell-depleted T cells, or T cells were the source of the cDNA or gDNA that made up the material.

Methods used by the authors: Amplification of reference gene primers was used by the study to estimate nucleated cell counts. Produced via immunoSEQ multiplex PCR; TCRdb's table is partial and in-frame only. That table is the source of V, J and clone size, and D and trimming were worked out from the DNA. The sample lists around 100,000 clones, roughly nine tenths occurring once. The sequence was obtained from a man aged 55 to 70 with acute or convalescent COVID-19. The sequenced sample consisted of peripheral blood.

The CDR3 spells CASSEMTGVVGNQPQHF. As DNA, the CDR3 is TGTGCCAGCAGTGAAATGACAGGGGTGGTGGGCAATCAGCCCCAGCATTTT. The rearrangement links TRBV6-1 to TRBJ1-5; 8 positions agree with TRBD1. The germline gives CDR1 MNHNS, CDR2 SASEGT. Trimming at V came to 2 bases and at J to 2 bases, leaving 8 bases not matched to a gene. This CDR3 has 17 amino acids.